The entry that follows covers one TCR beta chain sequence. The CDR3 runs to 14 residues. The germline V and J ends were trimmed by 5 bases and 3 bases, with 14 bases remaining between them. CDR1 is SGHTA, CDR2 FQGTGA, per germline. This entry comes from a study of blood T cell repertoires in COVID-19. Clones were read by immunoSEQ multiplex PCR, and TCRdb kept only the in-frame ones, dropping some. There are 140,000 or so clones in the sample; roughly 80% occur only once, and 8% lies in the top ten. The rearrangement uses TRBV7-3 and TRBJ2-7; tentative D call: TRBD2 (6 bases). The sample was peripheral blood. This TCR came from a human donor in a cohort sampled during active COVID-19. Here the CDR3 reads CASSRRGGGYEQYF. The CDR3 region has the DNA TGTGCCAGCAGCCGACGTGGGGGAGGCTACGAGCAGTACTTC.